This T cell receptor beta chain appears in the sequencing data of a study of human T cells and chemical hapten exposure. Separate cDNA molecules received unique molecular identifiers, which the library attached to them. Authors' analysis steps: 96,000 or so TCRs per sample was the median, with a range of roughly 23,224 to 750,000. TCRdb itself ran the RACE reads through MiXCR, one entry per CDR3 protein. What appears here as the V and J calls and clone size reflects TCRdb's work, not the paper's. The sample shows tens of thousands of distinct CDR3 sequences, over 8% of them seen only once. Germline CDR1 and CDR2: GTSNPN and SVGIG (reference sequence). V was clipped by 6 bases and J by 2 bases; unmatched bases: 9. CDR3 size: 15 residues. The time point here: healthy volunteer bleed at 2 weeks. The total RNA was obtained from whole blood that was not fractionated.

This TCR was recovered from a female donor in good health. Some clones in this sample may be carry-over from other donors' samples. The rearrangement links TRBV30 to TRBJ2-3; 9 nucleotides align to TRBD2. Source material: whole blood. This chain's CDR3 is CACPYSGRNTDTQYF. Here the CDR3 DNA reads TGTGCCTGCCCATATAGCGGGAGAAACACAGATACGCAGTATTTT.